Described below is a single TCR beta chain sequence and its context. What it binds is not known. The data stem from a study of T cell responses to AZD1222 COVID-19 vaccine. General observations from the study: Mapped onto spike, vaccine-associated CD4 TCRs spanned it and were dominant at 160-218 and 743-854. Just six AZD1222 recipients were seropositive at baseline. Clonal diversity was possibly underestimated, and white British individuals and females predominated among donors.

The CDR3 spans 13 residues. The V and J ends lost 2 bases and 5 bases respectively, with 7 bases between them. Germline lookup yields CDR1 ENHRY and CDR2 SYGVKD. Some clones are missing from TCRdb's copy, which holds only in-frame ones; the method was immunoSEQ multiplex PCR. The sample yields 130,000 or so clones, around 92% seen once. Analyses pooled second doses at about 4 or about 12 weeks. Source: peripheral blood, taken 28 days after the second AZD1222 dose. This clonotype originated in an adult who received the AZD1222 COVID-19 vaccine. The chain has TRBV10-3 and TRBJ1-5; a weak D match, TRBD1 (5 bases). In nucleotides, the CDR3 is TGTGCCATCAGTGAGACAGGAGATCAGCCCCAGCATTTT. Amino acids: CAISETGDQPQHF.